The 22 T cell receptor beta chains given below trace back to one sample, sequenced in a study of shared clonotypes between healthy human individuals. Assay: immunoSEQ multiplex PCR; the TCRdb copy retains only in-frame clones and omits some. The table records about 500,000 clones, around 77% of them present only once. Sequences were obtained from PBMCs. These TCRs come from a woman aged 40-49 years in good health. Some clones in this sample may be carry-over from other donors' samples.

The rearrangement uses TRBV30 and TRBJ1-1; D remains ambiguous. Germline V CDR1 and CDR2: GTSNPN, SVGIG (reference sequence). V gave up 1 base and J gave up 4 bases, with 7 bases separating them. The CDR3 spans 12 residues. The CDR3, as DNA: TGTGCCTGGAGTGGCCGGACCACTGAAGCTTTCTTT. Amino acids: CAWSGRTTEAFF.

Only a few counts were recorded for this clone. CDR3 sequence: CASSLGSAGYSYEQYF. CDR3 DNA: TGTGCCAGCAGCTTGGGTTCGGCAGGGTACTCCTACGAGCAGTACTTC. The chain combines TRBV5-4 with TRBJ2-7, with a possible D match to TRBD1 (5 bases). From germline, CDR1 is SGHNT and CDR2 YYREEE (reference sequence). Trimming removed 0 bases from V and 0 bases from J, with 13 bases in between. The CDR3 covers 16 residues.

V and J are TRBV25-1 and TRBJ2-2, with D perhaps TRBD1 (6 bases). This CDR3 has 16 residues. Trimming took off 2 bases at V and 5 bases at J, with 15 bases between the two ends. Germline assignment: CDR1 MGHDK and CDR2 SYGVNS. The CDR3 reads CASSELSGQRTGELFF. The CDR3 nucleotides are TGTGCCAGCAGTGAACTGTCCGGACAGAGAACCGGGGAGCTGTTTTTT.

The chain joins TRBV27 to TRBJ2-1; TRBD2 matches 8 bases. V gave up 4 bases and J gave up 11 bases; unmatched junction bases: 10. Germline-derived CDR1 and CDR2 are MNHEY and SMNVEV (reference sequence). The CDR3 loop spans 14 amino acids. The CDR3 DNA sequence: TGTGCCAGCAGTTCTACCTTAACTAGCGGTAAGCAGTTCTTC. Encoded protein: CASSSTLTSGKQFF.

The gene calls are TRBV10-1 and TRBJ2-5; D may match TRBD1 or TRBD2 (6 bases each). Germline CDR1 is WNHNN and CDR2 is SYGVQD (reference sequence). V was trimmed by 4 bases and J by 1 base, leaving 10 bases between them. CDR3 length: 14 amino acids. The CDR3 DNA follows: TGCGCCAGCAGTGGGAAGGGGGGCCAAGAGACCCAGTACTTC. Its translation is CASSGKGGQETQYF.

The chain is built from TRBV27 and TRBJ2-7, with 7 bases fitting TRBD1. This CDR3 contains 15 residues. The germline V gene has CDR1 MNHEY and CDR2 SMNVEV (reference sequence). The V segment lost 5 bases and the J segment 2 bases; nucleotides outside the gene matches: 9. This CDR3 reads CASSLTGQLTYEQYF. The DNA for the CDR3 is TGTGCCAGCAGTCTTACGGGACAGCTTACCTACGAGCAGTACTTC.

Note on this clone: A read error may be the cause here, since a much bigger clone is one base away. The chain combines TRBV13 with TRBJ1-3; D might be TRBD1 (6 bases). The CDR3 loop spans 16 amino acids. Germline V gene data show CDR1 as PRHDT and CDR2 as FYEKMQ (reference sequence). Written as DNA, the CDR3 is TGTGCCAGCAGCCGGGGGGGGCGGCACTCTGGAAACACCATACATTTT. Its protein is CASSRGGRHSGNTIHF.

A single count supports this clone. This chain connects TRBV18 to TRBJ1-1, with 9 bases aligning to TRBD1. With V trimmed by 1 base and J by 7 bases, 4 bases remained unmatched. The CDR3 is 14 residues long. Germline V gene lookup returns CDR1 KGHSH and CDR2 LQKENI. The CDR3 loop is CASSPRGQGLEAFF. Written as DNA, the CDR3 is TGTGCCAGCTCACCACGGGGACAGGGCCTTGAAGCTTTCTTT.

This clone is a singleton in its sample. J is TRBJ1-5 and V is TRBV7-2; 8 bases fit TRBD1. Losses at the gene ends were 1 base for V and 4 bases for J; bases not matched to a gene: 0. Germline V gene sequence: CDR1 SGHTA, CDR2 FQGNSA. The CDR3 has 14 residues. CDR3: CASSLGDRNQPQHF. The DNA of the CDR3 is TGTGCCAGCAGCTTAGGGGACAGGAATCAGCCCCAGCATTTT.

The chain couples TRBV7-8 to TRBJ1-5, with TRBD1 matching over 8 bases. Trimming removed 5 bases from V and 6 bases from J; junction bases left unmatched: 6. Germline CDR1 and CDR2: SGHVS and FQNEAQ. There are 14 residues in the CDR3. The CDR3 sequence is CASSHGQGFQPQHF. The DNA of the CDR3 is TGTGCCAGCAGCCATGGACAGGGTTTTCAGCCCCAGCATTTT.

This rearrangement joins TRBV5-1 to TRBJ2-7, with 14 bases identical to TRBD2. This CDR3 spans 15 amino acids. From germline, CDR1 is SGHRS and CDR2 YFSETQ. The junction had 6 bases not matched to a gene; V was cut back by 4 bases and J by 6 bases. The CDR3, as DNA: TGCGCCAGCAGCGTGGGACTAGCGGGAGATGGCGAGCAGTACTTC. Encoded protein: CASSVGLAGDGEQYF.

A few counts support this clone. V usage is TRBV27 and J usage is TRBJ2-2; 8 bases are shared with TRBD1. The CDR3 totals 15 residues. J lost 5 bases, V lost 5 bases, and 7 bases had no gene match. Germline CDR1 MNHEY, CDR2 SMNVEV (reference sequence). DNA of the CDR3: TGTGCCAGCAGTGCCGGGACAGGAATTACCGGGGAGCTGTTTTTT. This encodes CASSAGTGITGELFF.

This clone turned up a few times. The V gene is TRBV28, the J gene TRBJ1-2, with D maybe TRBD1 (6 bases). The CDR3 runs to 15 residues. In germline, CDR1 is MDHEN, CDR2 SYDVKM. V gave up 4 bases and J gave up 8 bases, with 20 bases separating them. In DNA form, the CDR3 reads TGTGCCAGCAGTTCCCCCGGCAGGAGCGGGGGCGGCTACACCTTC. Translated, it gives CASSSPGRSGGGYTF.

The CDR3 reads CASSLAGGRSDAEAFF. As DNA, the CDR3 is TGCGCCAGCAGCTTGGCCGGGGGCAGATCGGACGCTGAAGCTTTCTTT. The V gene is TRBV5-1, the J gene TRBJ1-1; a possible D gene is TRBD1 (6 bases). Germline lookup yields CDR1 SGHRS and CDR2 YFSETQ. The V end was cut by 0 bases, the J end by 6 bases, with 18 bases between. The CDR3 extends over 16 amino acids.

This clone has a count of ten or more. The chain carries TRBV7-3 and TRBJ2-7, with TRBD1 identical over 8 bases. V gave up 5 bases and J gave up 2 bases; unmatched junction bases: 8. The CDR3 extends over 15 amino acids. CDR1 and CDR2 (germline): SGHTA, FQGTGA. The CDR3 here is CASSEAGTGAYEQYF. In nucleotides, the CDR3 is TGTGCCAGCAGCGAAGCCGGGACAGGAGCCTACGAGCAGTACTTC.

This chain links TRBV6-6 with TRBJ2-1; perhaps D is TRBD1 or TRBD2 (5 bases each). The V end was cut by 3 bases, the J end by 6 bases, with 15 bases between. This CDR3 is 15 amino acids long. From germline, CDR1 is MNHNY and CDR2 SVGAGI (reference sequence). CDR3: CASSYRGTGPNEQFF. For the CDR3, the DNA is TGTGCCAGCAGTTATAGAGGGACGGGGCCCAATGAGCAGTTCTTC.

J is TRBJ1-4 and V is TRBV11-3; D is possibly TRBD1 (6 bases). V was cut by 5 bases and J by 11 bases, with 12 bases left in between. Germline V gene sequence: CDR1 SGHNT, CDR2 YENEEA. The CDR3 runs 12 residues. The CDR3 DNA reads as TGTGCCAGCAGCCACCCCAGGGGTAAACTGTTTTTT. This encodes CASSHPRGKLFF.

As regards this clone: A far larger clone lies a single base away; this is likely a read error. This sample includes further DNA sequences coding for the same CDR3. The chain recombines TRBV19 with TRBJ2-7, with D tentatively TRBD2 (6 bases). The CDR3 consists of 11 residues. The V gene's germline CDR1 is LNHDA and CDR2 SQIVND (reference sequence). Written as DNA, the CDR3 is TGCGCCAGTGATGGGGGGTACGAGCAGTACTTC. Translated: CASDGGYEQYF.

V gene TRBV30 combines with J gene TRBJ2-7, with D perhaps assigned TRBD1 or TRBD2 (5 bases each). Per the germline V gene, CDR1 is GTSNPN and CDR2 is SVGIG (reference sequence). V was pared by 2 bases and J by 5 bases, with 10 bases between. CDR3 length equals 12 residues. In DNA form, the CDR3 reads TGTGCCTGGAGTCCGGGGCCGGACGAGCAGTACTTC. As protein: CAWSPGPDEQYF.

As for this clone: It is likely a read error: a sequence one base away is far more abundant. Distinct nucleotide sequences in the sample also encode this CDR3. V gene TRBV29-1 combines with J gene TRBJ2-1; no definite D call. V lost 6 bases, J lost 7 bases, and 19 bases lay in between. Germline CDR1 is SQVTM and CDR2 is ANQGSEA. The CDR3 consists of 14 residues. The CDR3 DNA reads TGCAGCGTGCCCTCGAGGCAATCCGCTAATGAGCAGTTCTTC. It is translated as CSVPSRQSANEQFF.

The V call is TRBV28, the J call TRBJ1-1, with a possible D match to TRBD1 (5 bases). Per the germline V gene, CDR1 is MDHEN and CDR2 is SYDVKM. This CDR3 has 15 residues. Trimming left V 5 bases short and J 3 bases short, with 16 bases between. The CDR3 region has the DNA TGTGCCAGCAGTGACCCGGGGGGTAAGGACACTGAAGCTTTCTTT. This gives the protein CASSDPGGKDTEAFF. The variable domain in full, with the rest retrieved from reference TRBV28 and TRBJ1-1, is DVKVTQSSRYLVKRTGEKVFLECVQDMDHENMFWYRQDPGLGLRLIYFSYDVKMKEKGDIPEGYSVSREKKERFSLILESASTNQTSMYLCASSDPGGKDTEAFFGQGTRLTVV.

This chain connects TRBV19 to TRBJ2-3; D gene uncertain. Germline V CDR1 and CDR2: LNHDA, SQIVND (reference sequence). The V end lost 3 bases, the J end lost 3 bases, and 1 base lay between the germline ends. This CDR3 spans 11 amino acids. CDR3: CASSMTDTQYF. CDR3 coding DNA: TGTGCCAGTAGTATGACAGATACGCAGTATTTT.